This T cell receptor beta chain stems from a study of molecular identifiers for immune sequencing clone quantification. This clonotype has ten or more counts. Bulk TCR libraries were made with methods that had been previously described and with listed TCR primers. TCRdb called the PCR reads again in MiXCR, with one record for every CDR3 protein. The sample shows about 320,000 distinct CDR3 sequences, about a fifth of them seen only once. Sequenced input: naive CD8+ T cells from blood, with Jurkat cell RNA spiked in. Subset: FACS-sorted CD8+CD4-CCR7+CD45RA+ naive T cells. This TCR derives from a human donor in good health. Some libraries in this study had Jurkat cell RNA spiked in.

Written as DNA, the CDR3 is TGTGCCAGCAGCCCGGGACTGAAACAAGAGACCCAGTACTTC. This codes for CASSPGLKQETQYF. The chain joins TRBV5-6 to TRBJ2-5; maybe TRBD2 (6 bases). Germline V lookup: CDR1 SGHDT, CDR2 YYEEEE. The V and J ends lost 4 bases and 2 bases respectively, with 12 bases between them. The CDR3 contains 14 residues. Full variable domain (rest looked up from reference TRBV5-6 and TRBJ2-5): DAGVTQSPTHLIKTRGQQVTLRCSPKSGHDTVSWYQQALGQGPQFIFQYYEEEERQRGNFPDRFSGHQFPNYSSELNVNALLLGDSALYLCASSPGLKQETQYFGPGTRLLVL.